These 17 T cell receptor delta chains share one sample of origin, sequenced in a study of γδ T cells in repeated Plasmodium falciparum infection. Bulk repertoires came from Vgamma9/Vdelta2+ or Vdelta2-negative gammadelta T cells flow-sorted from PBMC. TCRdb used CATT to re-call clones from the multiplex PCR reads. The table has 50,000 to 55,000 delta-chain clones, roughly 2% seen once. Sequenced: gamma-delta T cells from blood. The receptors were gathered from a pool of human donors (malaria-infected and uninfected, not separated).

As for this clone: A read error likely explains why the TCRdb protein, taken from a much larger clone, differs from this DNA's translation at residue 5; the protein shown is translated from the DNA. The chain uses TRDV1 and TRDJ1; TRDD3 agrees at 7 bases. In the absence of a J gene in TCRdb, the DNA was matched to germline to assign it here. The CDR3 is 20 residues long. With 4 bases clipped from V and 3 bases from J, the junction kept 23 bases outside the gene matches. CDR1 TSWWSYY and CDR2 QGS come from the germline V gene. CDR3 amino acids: CALGGILWGLGGDIADKLIF. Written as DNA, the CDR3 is TGTGCTCTTGGGGGAATTTTATGGGGTCTAGGAGGGGATATTGCCGATAAACTCATCTTT.

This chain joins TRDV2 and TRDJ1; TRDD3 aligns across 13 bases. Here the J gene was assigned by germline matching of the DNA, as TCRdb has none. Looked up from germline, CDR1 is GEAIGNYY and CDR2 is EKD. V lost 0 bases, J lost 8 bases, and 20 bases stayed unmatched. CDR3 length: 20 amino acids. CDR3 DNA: TGTGCCTGTGACACCGGTTCCTTACTGGGGGATACGGGAAATGAGGTAAAACTCATCTTT. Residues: CACDTGSLLGDTGNEVKLIF.

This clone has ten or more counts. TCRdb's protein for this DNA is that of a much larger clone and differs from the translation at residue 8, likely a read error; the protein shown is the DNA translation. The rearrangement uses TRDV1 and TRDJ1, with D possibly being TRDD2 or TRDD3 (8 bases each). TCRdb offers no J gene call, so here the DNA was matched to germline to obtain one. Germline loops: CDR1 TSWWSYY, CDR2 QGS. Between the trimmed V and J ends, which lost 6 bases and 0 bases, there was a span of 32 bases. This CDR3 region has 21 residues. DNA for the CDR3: TGTGCTCTTGGCTTCCTACCCCCGTCGTACTGGGGGCTCCGGTACACCGATAAACTCATCTTT. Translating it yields CALGFLPPSYWGLRYTDKLIF.

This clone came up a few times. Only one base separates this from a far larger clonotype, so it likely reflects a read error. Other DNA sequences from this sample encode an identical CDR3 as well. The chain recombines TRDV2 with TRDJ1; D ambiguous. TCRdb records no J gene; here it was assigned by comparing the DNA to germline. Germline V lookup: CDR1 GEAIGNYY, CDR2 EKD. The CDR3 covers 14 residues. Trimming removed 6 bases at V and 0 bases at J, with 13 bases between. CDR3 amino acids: CACFVLGDTDKLIF. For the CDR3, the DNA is TGTGCCTGTTTTGTACTAGGGGACACCGATAAACTCATCTTT.

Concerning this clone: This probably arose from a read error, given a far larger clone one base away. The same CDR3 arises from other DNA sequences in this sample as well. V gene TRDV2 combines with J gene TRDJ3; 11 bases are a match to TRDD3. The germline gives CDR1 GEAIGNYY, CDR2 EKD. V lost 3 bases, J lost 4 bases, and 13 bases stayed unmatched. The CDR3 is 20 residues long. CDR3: CACDPVLGDTASWDTRQMFF. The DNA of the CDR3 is TGTGCCTGTGACCCAGTGCTGGGGGATACCGCGTCATGGGACACCCGACAGATGTTTTTC.

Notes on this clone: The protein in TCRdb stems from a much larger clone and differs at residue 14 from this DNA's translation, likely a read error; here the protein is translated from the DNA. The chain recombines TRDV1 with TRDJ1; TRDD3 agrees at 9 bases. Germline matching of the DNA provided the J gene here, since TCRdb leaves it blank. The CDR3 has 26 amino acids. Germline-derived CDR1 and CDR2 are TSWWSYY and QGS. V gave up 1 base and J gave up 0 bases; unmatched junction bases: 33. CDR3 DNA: TGTGCTCTTGGGGAACGAACGATTGTCCTACCGATGAGAAGGGGATACGCCGTTTTATACACCGATAAACTCATCTTT. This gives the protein CALGERTIVLPMRRGYAVLYTDKLIF.

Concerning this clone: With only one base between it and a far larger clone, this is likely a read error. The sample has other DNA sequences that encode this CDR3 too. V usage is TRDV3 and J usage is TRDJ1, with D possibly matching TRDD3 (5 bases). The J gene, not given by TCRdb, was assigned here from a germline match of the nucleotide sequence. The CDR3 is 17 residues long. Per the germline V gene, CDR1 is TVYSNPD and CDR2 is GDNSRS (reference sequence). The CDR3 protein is CAQRLRTGGPYTDKLIF. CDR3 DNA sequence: TGTGCTCAAAGGTTAAGGACTGGTGGACCCTACACCGATAAACTCATCTTT.

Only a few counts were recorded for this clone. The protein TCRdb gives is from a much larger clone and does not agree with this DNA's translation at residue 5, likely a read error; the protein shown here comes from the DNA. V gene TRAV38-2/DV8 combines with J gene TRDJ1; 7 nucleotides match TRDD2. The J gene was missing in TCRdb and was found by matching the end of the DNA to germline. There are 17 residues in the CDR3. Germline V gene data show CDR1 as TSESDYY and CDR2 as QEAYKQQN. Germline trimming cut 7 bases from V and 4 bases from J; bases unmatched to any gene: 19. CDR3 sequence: CAYGIPTSLGGGDKLIF. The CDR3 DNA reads TGTGCTTATGGAATTCCTACGAGCCTGGGAGGGGGCGATAAACTCATCTTT.

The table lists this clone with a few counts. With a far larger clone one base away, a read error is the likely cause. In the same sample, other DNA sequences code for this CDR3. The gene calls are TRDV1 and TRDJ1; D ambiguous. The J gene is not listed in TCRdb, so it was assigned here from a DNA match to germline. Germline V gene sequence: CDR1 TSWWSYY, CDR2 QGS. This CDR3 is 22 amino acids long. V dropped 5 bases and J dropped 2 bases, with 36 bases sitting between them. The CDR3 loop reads CALGTAPKMPRDRALGTDKLIF. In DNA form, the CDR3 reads TGTGCTCTTGGGACTGCTCCCAAAATGCCGCGTGATAGGGCACTCGGGACCGATAAACTCATCTTT.

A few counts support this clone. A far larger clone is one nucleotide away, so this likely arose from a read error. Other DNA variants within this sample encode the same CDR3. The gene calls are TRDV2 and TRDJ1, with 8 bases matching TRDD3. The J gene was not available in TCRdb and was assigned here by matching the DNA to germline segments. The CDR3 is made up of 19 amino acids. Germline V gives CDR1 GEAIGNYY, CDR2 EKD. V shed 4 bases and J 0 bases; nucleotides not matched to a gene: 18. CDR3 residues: CACETITGGYTGDTDKLIF. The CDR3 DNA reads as TGTGCCTGTGAGACAATTACTGGGGGGTACACCGGAGACACCGATAAACTCATCTTT.

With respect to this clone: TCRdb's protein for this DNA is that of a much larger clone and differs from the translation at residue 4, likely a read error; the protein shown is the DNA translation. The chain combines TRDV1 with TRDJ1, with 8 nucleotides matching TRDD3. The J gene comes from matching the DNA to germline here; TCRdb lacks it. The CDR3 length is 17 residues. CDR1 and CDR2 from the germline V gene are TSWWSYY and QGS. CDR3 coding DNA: TGTGCTCTTGAGGAACCCTCCTGGGGGACTTACACCGATAAACTCATCTTT. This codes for CALEEPSWGTYTDKLIF.

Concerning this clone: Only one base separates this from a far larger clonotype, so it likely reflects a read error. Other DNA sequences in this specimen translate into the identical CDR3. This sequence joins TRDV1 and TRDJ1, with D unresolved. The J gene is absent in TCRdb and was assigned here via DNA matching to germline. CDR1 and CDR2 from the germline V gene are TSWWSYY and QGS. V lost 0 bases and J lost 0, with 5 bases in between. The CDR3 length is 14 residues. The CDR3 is CALGELGYTDKLIF. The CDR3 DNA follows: TGTGCTCTTGGGGAACTAGGGTACACCGATAAACTCATCTTT.

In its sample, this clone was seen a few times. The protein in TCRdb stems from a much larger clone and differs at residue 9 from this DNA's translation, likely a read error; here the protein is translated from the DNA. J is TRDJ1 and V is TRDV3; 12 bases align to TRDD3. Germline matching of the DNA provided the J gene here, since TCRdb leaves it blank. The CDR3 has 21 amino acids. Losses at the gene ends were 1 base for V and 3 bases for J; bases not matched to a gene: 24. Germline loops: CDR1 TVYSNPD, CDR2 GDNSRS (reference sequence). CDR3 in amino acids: CAFTRADYMHWGIPGADKLIF. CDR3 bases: TGTGCCTTTACGAGGGCCGACTACATGCACTGGGGGATACCAGGGGCCGATAAACTCATCTTT.

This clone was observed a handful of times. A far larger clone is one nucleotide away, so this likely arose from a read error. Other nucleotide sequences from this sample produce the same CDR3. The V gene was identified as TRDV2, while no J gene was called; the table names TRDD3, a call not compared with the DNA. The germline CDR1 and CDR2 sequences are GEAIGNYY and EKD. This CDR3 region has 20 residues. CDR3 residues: CACDSVAVRGASLYTDKLIF. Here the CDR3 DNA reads TGTGCCTGTGACTCGGTCGCCGTTCGGGGGGCTTCCCTGTACACCGATAAACTAATCTTT.

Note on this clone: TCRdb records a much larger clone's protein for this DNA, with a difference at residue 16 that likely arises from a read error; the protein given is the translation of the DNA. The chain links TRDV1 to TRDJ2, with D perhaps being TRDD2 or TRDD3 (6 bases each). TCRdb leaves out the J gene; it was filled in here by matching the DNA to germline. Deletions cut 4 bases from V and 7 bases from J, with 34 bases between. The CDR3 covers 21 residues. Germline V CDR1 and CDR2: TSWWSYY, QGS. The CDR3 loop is CALGGRLLLFGGPKVKAQLFF. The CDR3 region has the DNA TGTGCTCTTGGGGGTCGACTCCTACTGTTTGGGGGGCCGAAGGTGAAAGCACAACTCTTCTTT.

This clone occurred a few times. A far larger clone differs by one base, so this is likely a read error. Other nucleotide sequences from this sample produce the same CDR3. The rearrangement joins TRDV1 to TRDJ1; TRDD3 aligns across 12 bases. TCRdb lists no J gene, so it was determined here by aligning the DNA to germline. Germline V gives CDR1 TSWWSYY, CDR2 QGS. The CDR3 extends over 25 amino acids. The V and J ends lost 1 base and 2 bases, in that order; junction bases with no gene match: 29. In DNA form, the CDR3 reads TGTGCTCTTGGGGAACGGACTTCCTACTTCTGGGGGATACGAAGGCATGTGGGGCGGACCGATAAACTCATCTTT. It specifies CALGERTSYFWGIRRHVGRTDKLIF.

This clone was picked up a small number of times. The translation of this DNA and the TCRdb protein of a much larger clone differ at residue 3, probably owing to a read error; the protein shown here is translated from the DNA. The CDR3 loop reads CAPGERLILLNQVAGGFRADKLIF. CDR3 nucleotides: TGTGCTCCTGGGGAACGGCTCATCCTACTTAACCAAGTAGCTGGGGGATTTAGGGCCGATAAACTCATCTTT. The V call is TRDV1, the J call TRDJ1; 9 nucleotides agree with TRDD3. As TCRdb names no J gene, one was assigned here on the basis of a DNA match to germline. CDR1 is TSWWSYY and CDR2 is QGS in the germline V gene. This CDR3 is built from 24 residues.